One and the same sample provided the 25 T cell receptor beta chains below, sequenced in a study of blood T cells in healthy people across ages. Sample-barcoded 5' priming and a J-beta primer mix drove a second PCR of roughly 7 to 11 cycles. Each CDR3 protein gets one entry after TCRdb re-called the 5' RACE reads with MiXCR. The sample lists about 1.4 million distinct CDR3 sequences, 55% to 75% occurring once. The sample comprised blood. The receptors originated from a man younger than 30 in good health.

The V and J genes are TRBV6-1 and TRBJ1-5; D is undetermined. Germline assignment: CDR1 MNHNS and CDR2 SASEGT. The CDR3 extends over 15 amino acids. V lost 4 bases to trimming and J lost 11 bases, with 21 bases between them. CDR3 DNA sequence: TGTGCCAGCAGTGGTCGGGGTCGTGCACTTTTAGCCCAGCATTTT. Amino acids: CASSGRGRALLAQHF.

The chain joins TRBV6-6 to TRBJ2-7; tentatively, D is TRBD2 (6 bases). The germline CDR1 and CDR2 sequences are MNHNY and SVGAGI (reference sequence). CDR3 length equals 13 residues. V was trimmed by 7 bases and J by 0 bases, leaving 10 bases between them. Written as DNA, the CDR3 is TGTGCCAGCACGGCTAGCGTCTCCTACGAGCAGTACTTC. Its translation: CASTASVSYEQYF.

This rearrangement joins TRBV25-1 to TRBJ2-7, with 7 bases matching TRBD1. The CDR3 contains 19 residues. Germline lookup yields CDR1 MGHDK and CDR2 SYGVNS. V lost 1 base to trimming and J lost 3 bases; unmatched junction nucleotides: 18. The CDR3 nucleotides are TGTGCCAGCAGTGAATCCGGCGAGACAGGGACAGAATTTTTCTACGAGCAGTACTTC. This translates into CASSESGETGTEFFYEQYF.

V is TRBV6-5 and J is TRBJ2-4, with 9 bases identical to TRBD1. Germline CDR1 reads MNHEY; CDR2 reads SVGAGI. After removal of 6 bases from V and 8 bases from J, the junction contained 14 bases not matched to a gene. The CDR3 covers 16 residues. The CDR3 DNA follows: TGTGCCAGCAGCCCAATTCGGGGACAGGGATTTGACATTCAGTACTTC. Protein product: CASSPIRGQGFDIQYF.

This clonotype was seen a handful of times. This rearrangement joins TRBV6-5 to TRBJ2-5; TRBD1 aligns across 8 bases. V lost 0 bases and J lost 2; bases outside the gene matches: 2. Germline loops: CDR1 MNHEY, CDR2 SVGAGI. The CDR3 is 15 residues long. For the CDR3, the DNA is TGTGCCAGCAGTTACTCAGGGACAGGACAAGAGACCCAGTACTTC. Protein product: CASSYSGTGQETQYF.

The chain is built from TRBV5-6 and TRBJ2-7; a possible D gene is TRBD2 (5 bases). With 4 bases removed from V and 11 bases from J, the gap between germline ends came to 16 bases. Germline V gene data show CDR1 as SGHDT and CDR2 as YYEEEE. This CDR3 has 12 residues. CDR3 amino acids: CASSLGLRQKYF. The CDR3 DNA follows: TGTGCCAGCAGCCTAGGACTCCGCCAAAAGTACTTC.

This clonotype has just a few counts. The V gene is TRBV6-2 or TRBV6-3, the J gene TRBJ2-7; 7 bases align to TRBD2. The CDR3 length is 15 residues. After removal of 2 bases from V and 3 bases from J, the junction contained 7 bases not matched to a gene. CDR1 is MNHEY and CDR2 is SVGEGT in the germline V gene. The CDR3 region is CASSYGGDGNYEQYF. In nucleotides, the CDR3 is TGTGCCAGCAGTTACGGGGGGGACGGAAACTACGAGCAGTACTTC.

The rearrangement joins TRBV11-1 to TRBJ2-1; D is ambiguous. Germline V CDR1 and CDR2: SGHAT, FQDESV (reference sequence). V lost 8 bases and J lost 10, with 12 bases in between. CDR3 length: 11 amino acids. CDR3 residues: CASLQSNEQFF. As DNA, the CDR3 is TGTGCCAGCCTCCAATCGAACGAGCAGTTCTTC.

The chain links TRBV15 to TRBJ2-1; D uncertain. The DNA end lines up better with TRBJ2-7; the J call may be wrong. Germline CDR1 and CDR2: LNHNV and YYDKDF (reference sequence). CDR3 length: 13 amino acids. CDR3 sequence: CATSSFLYNEQYF. For the CDR3, the DNA is TGTGCCACCAGCAGCTTCTTGTACAATGAGCAGTACTTC.

The chain combines TRBV10-3 with TRBJ2-1, with D uncertain. CDR1 is ENHRY and CDR2 is SYGVKD in the germline V gene. There are 13 residues in the CDR3. The V gene lost 10 bases and the J gene lost 0 bases, with 10 bases spanning the gap. The CDR3 DNA is TGTGCCACACTCGCGAGCTCCTACAATGAGCAGTTCTTC. The encoded protein is CATLASSYNEQFF.

On this clonotype itself: An end of the junction does not agree with germline; a read error may underlie this. V gene TRBV2 combines with J gene TRBJ2-5, with 8 bases fitting TRBD2. This CDR3 is built from 11 residues. Germline V gene data show CDR1 as SNHLY and CDR2 as FYNNEI. CDR3 nucleotide sequence: TGCTCGGGGGGGCGACAAGAGACCCAGTACTTC. Protein product: CSGGRQETQYF.

This clonotype has only one observation. This chain connects TRBV3-1 to TRBJ2-1, with TRBD1 matching 7 bases. The V segment lost 0 bases and the J segment 3 bases; nucleotides outside the gene matches: 11. In germline, CDR1 is LGHDT, CDR2 YNNKEL (reference sequence). The CDR3 contains 18 residues. Written as DNA, the CDR3 is TGTGCCAGCAGCCAAGAGTCACTGGGGGCAGGGGGCTACAATGAGCAGTTCTTC. Amino acids: CASSQESLGAGGYNEQFF.

V usage is TRBV10-3 and J usage is TRBJ2-3, with D possibly TRBD2 on 6 matching bases. Germline CDR1 is ENHRY and CDR2 is SYGVKD. The V and J ends lost 3 bases and 6 bases respectively, with 10 bases between them. The CDR3 loop spans 13 amino acids. CDR3 in amino acids: CAISDQLADTQYF. CDR3 sequence (DNA): TGTGCCATCAGTGATCAACTAGCTGATACGCAGTATTTT.

This clonotype was recorded only once. The V and J genes are TRBV12-3 or TRBV12-4 and TRBJ2-1, with D possibly TRBD1 on 8 matching bases. The J call may be in error: the DNA end matches TRBJ2-7 better. The CDR3 has 14 amino acids. CDR3 coding DNA: TGTGCCAGCAGTACAACAACAGGGGGAGGGGAGCAGTACTTC. Its translation: CASSTTTGGGEQYF.

V is TRBV6-6 and J is TRBJ1-1; a possible D gene is TRBD1 (5 bases). Germline assignment: CDR1 MNHNY and CDR2 SVGAGI (reference sequence). This CDR3 region has 13 residues. Trimming took off 5 bases at V and 4 bases at J, with 11 bases between the two ends. The CDR3 coding sequence is TGTGCCAGCAGTACGACAGCCGGCACTGAAGCTTTCTTT. Translated: CASSTTAGTEAFF.

This clonotype was observed a few times. The J gene is TRBJ2-1, the V gene TRBV4-1; D gene uncertain. This CDR3 has 14 amino acids. V was pared by 1 base and J by 5 bases, with 9 bases between. CDR1 MGHRA and CDR2 YSYEKL come from the germline V gene. CDR3 amino acids: CASSQVSQNNEQFF. The CDR3 nucleotides are TGCGCCAGCAGCCAAGTTTCACAGAACAATGAGCAGTTCTTC.

The CDR3 DNA sequence: TGCGCCAGCAGCCACCGATTGGGACAGACTTTCTACGAGCAGTACTTC. This translates into CASSHRLGQTFYEQYF. The chain couples TRBV4-3 to TRBJ2-4, with 7 bases aligning to TRBD1. Judging by the DNA end, TRBJ2-7 fits better; the J call may be wrong. CDR3 length: 16 residues. Germline CDR1 LGHNA, CDR2 YSLEER.

V usage is TRBV5-1 and J usage is TRBJ2-1, with a tentative D call TRBD2 (6 bases). Germline values: CDR1 SGHRS, CDR2 YFSETQ. V lost 6 bases and J 6 bases, leaving 16 bases between the germline ends. This CDR3 region has 14 residues. CDR3 bases: TGCGCCAGCAATTTGGGGGGACGAGTCAATGAGCAGTTCTTC. This gives the protein CASNLGGRVNEQFF. Together with reference TRBV5-1 and TRBJ2-1, the CDR3 gives the full variable domain: KAGVTQTPRYLIKTRGQQVTLSCSPISGHRSVSWYQQTPGQGLQFLFEYFSETQRNKGNFPGRFSGRQFSNSRSEMNVSTLELGDSALYLCASNLGGRVNEQFFGPGTRLTVL.

V usage is TRBV14 and J usage is TRBJ2-1; D is unclear. V lost 6 bases, J lost 9 bases, and 15 bases lay in between. This CDR3 is 13 amino acids long. CDR1 is SGHDN and CDR2 is FVKESK in the germline V gene. The CDR3 reads CASSPIGIVEQFF. The CDR3 nucleotides read TGTGCCAGCAGTCCCATCGGTATCGTTGAGCAGTTCTTC.

This clonotype was picked up a small number of times. The chain employs TRBV28 and TRBJ2-5; 12 bases fit TRBD2. This CDR3 comprises 15 residues. Germline V gene sequence: CDR1 MDHEN, CDR2 SYDVKM. Trimming cost V 5 bases and J 4 bases; bases outside gene matches: 5. The CDR3 DNA follows: TGTGCCAGCAGTCGACTAGCGGGAGTGGCAGAGACCCAGTACTTC. Translating it yields CASSRLAGVAETQYF.

To note about this clonotype: Sequence at one end of the junction differs from germline and may be a read error. The chain is built from TRBV7-2 and TRBJ1-1, with 7 bases that match TRBD1. Germline CDR1 is SGHTA and CDR2 is FQGNSA. The CDR3 loop spans 18 amino acids. CDR3 sequence: CAGSLQRTGSSSNTEAFF. CDR3 in DNA: TGTGCCGGCAGCTTACAAAGGACAGGTTCTTCTTCGAACACTGAAGCTTTCTTT.

This clonotype was recorded once. At one of its ends the junction is not consistent with the germline gene, which may arise from a read error. The gene calls are TRBV11-2 and TRBJ2-1, with a possible D match to TRBD2 (6 bases). The CDR3 is 14 amino acids. CDR1 and CDR2 from the germline V gene are SGHAT and FQNNGV. As DNA, the CDR3 is TGTGCCAGCAGCTTAGCTAGCGTAGACAATGAGCGGTTCTTC. As protein: CASSLASVDNERFF.

This clonotype was seen a handful of times. The chain carries TRBV6-1 and TRBJ2-4; D may match TRBD1 or TRBD2 (5 bases each). Per the germline V gene, CDR1 is MNHNS and CDR2 is SASEGT. V lost 2 bases, J lost 0 bases, and 17 bases lay in between. The CDR3 is 18 residues long. In DNA, the CDR3 is TGTGCCAGCAGTGAAAGGGGAGACAGCTTTCTAGCCAAAAACATTCAGTACTTC. Protein product: CASSERGDSFLAKNIQYF.

This chain links TRBV11-2 with TRBJ2-4; 9 bases line up with TRBD2. The J call is in doubt because the DNA end fits TRBJ2-7 better. There are 14 residues in the CDR3. Per germline, CDR1 SGHAT and CDR2 FQNNGV. CDR3 coding DNA: TGTGCCAGCAGCCTTAGCGGGAGTAGATACGAGCAGTACTTC. Protein product: CASSLSGSRYEQYF.

This sequence joins TRBV7-2 and TRBJ2-5; TRBD1 or TRBD2 may be the D gene (6 bases each). Germline assignment: CDR1 SGHTA and CDR2 FQGNSA. V lost 1 base to trimming and J lost 7 bases, with 16 bases between them. The CDR3 runs 15 residues. The DNA of the CDR3 is TGTGCCAGCAGCTTAGTTACGGAGGGGGACGGGACCCAGTACTTC. Translated, it gives CASSLVTEGDGTQYF.